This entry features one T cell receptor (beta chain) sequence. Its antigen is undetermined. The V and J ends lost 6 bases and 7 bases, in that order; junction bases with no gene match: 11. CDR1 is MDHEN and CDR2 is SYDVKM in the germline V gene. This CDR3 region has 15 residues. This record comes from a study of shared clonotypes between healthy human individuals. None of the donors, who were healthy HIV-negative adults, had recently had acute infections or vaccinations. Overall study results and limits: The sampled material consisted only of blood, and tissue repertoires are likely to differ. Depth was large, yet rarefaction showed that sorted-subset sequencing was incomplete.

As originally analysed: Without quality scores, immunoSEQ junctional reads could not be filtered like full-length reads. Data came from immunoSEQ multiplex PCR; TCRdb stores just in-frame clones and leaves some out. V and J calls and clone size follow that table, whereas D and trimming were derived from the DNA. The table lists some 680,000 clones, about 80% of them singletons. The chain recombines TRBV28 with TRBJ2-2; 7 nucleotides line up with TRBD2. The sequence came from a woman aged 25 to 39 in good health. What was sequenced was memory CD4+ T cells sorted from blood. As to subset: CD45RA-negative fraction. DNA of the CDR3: TGTGCCAGCAGCTTCCGTGGGAGGGCTGACGGGGAGCTGTTTTTT. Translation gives CASSFRGRADGELFF.